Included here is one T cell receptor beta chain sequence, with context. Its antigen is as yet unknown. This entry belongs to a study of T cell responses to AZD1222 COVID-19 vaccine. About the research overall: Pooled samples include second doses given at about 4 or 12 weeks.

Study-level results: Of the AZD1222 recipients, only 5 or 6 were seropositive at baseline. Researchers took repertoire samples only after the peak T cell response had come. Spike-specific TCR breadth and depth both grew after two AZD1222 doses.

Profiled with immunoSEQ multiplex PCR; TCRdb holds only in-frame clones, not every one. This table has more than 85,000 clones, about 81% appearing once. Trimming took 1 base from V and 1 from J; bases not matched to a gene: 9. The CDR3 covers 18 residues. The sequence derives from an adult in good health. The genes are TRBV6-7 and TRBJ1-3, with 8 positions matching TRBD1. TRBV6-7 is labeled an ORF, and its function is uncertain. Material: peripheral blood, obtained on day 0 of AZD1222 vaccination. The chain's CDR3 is CASSYWPPDRGSGNTIYF. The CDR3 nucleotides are TGTGCCAGCAGTTACTGGCCTCCAGACAGGGGTTCTGGAAACACCATATATTTT.